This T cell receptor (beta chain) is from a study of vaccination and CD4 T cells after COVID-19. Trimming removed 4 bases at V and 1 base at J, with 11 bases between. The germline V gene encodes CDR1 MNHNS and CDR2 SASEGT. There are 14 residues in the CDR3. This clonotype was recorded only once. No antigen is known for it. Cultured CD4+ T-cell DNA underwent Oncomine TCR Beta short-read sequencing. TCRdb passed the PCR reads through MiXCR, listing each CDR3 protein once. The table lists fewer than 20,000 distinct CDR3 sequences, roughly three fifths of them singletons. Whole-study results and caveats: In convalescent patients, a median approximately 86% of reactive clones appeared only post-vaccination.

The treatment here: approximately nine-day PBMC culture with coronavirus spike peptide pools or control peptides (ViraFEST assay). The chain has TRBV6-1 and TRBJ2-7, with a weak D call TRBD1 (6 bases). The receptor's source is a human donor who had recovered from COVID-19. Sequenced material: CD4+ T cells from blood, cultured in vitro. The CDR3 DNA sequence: TGTGCCAGCAGTGGCGACAGGTTTTCCTACGAGCAGTACTTC. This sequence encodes CASSGDRFSYEQYF.